This T cell receptor (beta chain) was sequenced in a study of blood T cell repertoires in COVID-19. Study-level background: The samples span acute and convalescent COVID-19 from the United States, Italy and Spain.

Patients from Seattle were sampled longitudinally, starting during active infection. This CDR3 has 14 amino acids. V was clipped by 5 bases and J by 4 bases, with 14 bases between them. Germline V CDR1 and CDR2: SGHTA, FQGTGA. Source study methods: By means of reference gene primer amplification, nucleated cell counts were estimated. Libraries were prepared by immunoSEQ multiplex PCR; TCRdb keeps only in-frame clonotypes and omits some of them. That table is the source of V, J and clone size, and D and trimming were worked out from the DNA. The data show about 160,000 clones, about 92% seen once. The sequence came from a man aged 25 to 45 with COVID-19, enrolled during active disease. Source material: peripheral blood. The chain carries TRBV7-3 and TRBJ1-1; D gene ambiguous. This chain's CDR3 is CASSPPGRVTEAFF. The CDR3 DNA reads TGTGCCAGCAGCCCGCCCGGGAGGGTCACTGAAGCTTTCTTT.